The TCR beta chain described here comes from a study of T cell responses to AZD1222 COVID-19 vaccine (dated by TCRdb to the early 2020s). Study-wide context: AZD1222 recipients with second doses at about 4 weeks or about 12 weeks were pooled, because spike-specific TCR depth and breadth did not differ between schedules. A total of 230 to 250 trial participants underwent TCR sequencing, of whom some 210 received two doses of AZD1222 and 26 received two doses of the MenACWY control vaccine. Trial participants were enrolled by age into 18-55, 56-69 and 70-plus year subgroups, with about 150, 28 and 57 TCR-sequenced participants respectively.

The meaning of the sample's time point label: baseline before first vaccination. Vaccinee samples came from UK trials COV001 and COV002, including a single-blind randomized controlled phase 2/3 trial of AZD1222 (ChAdOx1 nCoV-19) in healthy adults. For TCRbeta chain sequencing, PBMC samples were collected from trial participants at day 0 and at day 28 after the second dose. The junction shows trimming of 7 bases on V and 1 base on J, plus 13 bases between the germline ends. The germline V gene yields MNHEY for CDR1 and SVGAGI for CDR2. The CDR3 runs 14 amino acids, cysteine and phenylalanine included. Kept here is only the CDR3 DNA, which spans 42 bases and is read in frame from base 1. Comment on this clone: This receptor's antigen is unknown. No base quality values were provided; no much bigger clone lies one nucleotide off.

The CDR3 regions of human TCRbeta chains were analyzed by immunosequencing. In the original analysis: TCRs in the repertoires were compared against a reference library of SARS-CoV-2-specific TCRs that had been generated with the MIRA antigen-specificity platform. Breadth was defined as the fraction of unique TCRs that were SARS-CoV-2-associated, and depth was defined as the fraction of total T cells that were SARS-CoV-2-associated. Using the MIRA data, each spike-specific TCR was mapped to the spike region that the TCR reacts to and placed in a CD4 or CD8 class. Log10-transformed breadth and depth values were compared by one-way ANOVA with Sidak's multiple comparisons tests. The immuneACCESS repertoire file appears here via TCRdb, limited to in-frame rearrangements. These files lack a portion of the clones; in checked studies, under half of the deficit traces to unresolved V genes, and the cause of the others is not known. That table is the source of V, J and clone size, and D and trimming were worked out from the DNA. Recorded for this sample are about 62,000 clones; roughly 80% of them occurred a single time. The ten largest clonotypes hold roughly 13% of the sample.

The investigation overall reported the following: Because no day 14 peak-response samples were available, repertoires were characterized only after the peak T cell response. Spike-specific TCR breadth and depth rose significantly after two AZD1222 doses compared with day 0 and with MenACWY recipients. The whole spike protein was spanned by vaccine-associated CD4 TCRs, and dominant responses were seen in regions 160-218 and 743-854. Conclusions about previously exposed vaccinees are limited, since just five to seven AZD1222 recipients were seropositive for SARS-CoV-2 at baseline. Most participants were white British and females outnumbered males, and the authors suggested that clonal diversity may have been underestimated. In the small 56-69-year group, the increase in depth fell short of significance, most likely because of low power. Reportedly, almost half of the unique spike-specific TCRs recognized epitopes lying outside the regions that are mutated in the B.1.351 and B.1.1.7 variants.

This specimen was peripheral blood, taken on day 0 of AZD1222 vaccination. This clonotype originated in an adult in good health. The rearranged chain carries TRBV6-5 and TRBJ1-1; TRBD1 is a weak D gene call, 5 bases matching. The CDR3 protein sequence reads: CASTFDRGNTEAFF. The bases read TGTGCCAGCACTTTCGACAGAGGGAACACTGAAGCTTTCTTT.